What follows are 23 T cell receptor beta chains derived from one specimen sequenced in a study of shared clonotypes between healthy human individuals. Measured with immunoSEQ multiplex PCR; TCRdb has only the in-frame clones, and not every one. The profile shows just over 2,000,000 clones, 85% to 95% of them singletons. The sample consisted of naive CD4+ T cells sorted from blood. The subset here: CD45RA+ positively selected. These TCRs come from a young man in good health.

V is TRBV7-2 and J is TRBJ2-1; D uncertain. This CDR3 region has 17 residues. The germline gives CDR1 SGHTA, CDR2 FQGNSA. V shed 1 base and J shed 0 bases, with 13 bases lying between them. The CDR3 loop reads CASSLVVSRSSYNEQFF. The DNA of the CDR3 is TGTGCCAGCAGCTTAGTAGTCTCGCGGAGCTCCTACAATGAGCAGTTCTTC.

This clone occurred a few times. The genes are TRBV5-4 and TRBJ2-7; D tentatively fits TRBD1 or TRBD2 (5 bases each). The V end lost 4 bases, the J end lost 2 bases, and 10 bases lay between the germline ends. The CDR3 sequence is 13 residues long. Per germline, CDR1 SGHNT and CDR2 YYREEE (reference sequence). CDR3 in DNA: TGTGCCAGCAGCCGGGACCCAACCTACGAGCAGTACTTC. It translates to CASSRDPTYEQYF.

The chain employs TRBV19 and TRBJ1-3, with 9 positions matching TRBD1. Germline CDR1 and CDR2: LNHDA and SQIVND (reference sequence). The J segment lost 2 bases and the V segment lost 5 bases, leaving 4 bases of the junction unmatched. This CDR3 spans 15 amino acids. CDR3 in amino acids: CASSLGQGTGNTIYF. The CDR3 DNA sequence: TGTGCCAGTAGTCTCGGACAGGGGACTGGAAACACCATATATTTT. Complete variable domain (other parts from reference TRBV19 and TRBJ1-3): DGGITQSPKYLFRKEGQNVTLSCEQNLNHDAMYWYRQDPGQGLRLIYYSQIVNDFQKGDIAEGYSVSREKKESFPLTVTSAQKNPTAFYLCASSLGQGTGNTIYFGEGSWLTVV.

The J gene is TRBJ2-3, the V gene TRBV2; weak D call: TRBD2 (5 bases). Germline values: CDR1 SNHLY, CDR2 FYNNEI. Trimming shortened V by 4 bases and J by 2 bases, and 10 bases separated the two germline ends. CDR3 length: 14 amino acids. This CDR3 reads CASSAGLITDTQYF. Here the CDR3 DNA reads TGTGCCAGCAGTGCGGGATTAATCACAGATACGCAGTATTTT.

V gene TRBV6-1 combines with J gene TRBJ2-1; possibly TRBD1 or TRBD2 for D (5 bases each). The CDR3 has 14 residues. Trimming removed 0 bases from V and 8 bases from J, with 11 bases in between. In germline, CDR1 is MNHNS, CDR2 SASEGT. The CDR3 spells CASSEAGTRDEQFF. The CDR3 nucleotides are TGTGCCAGCAGTGAAGCTGGGACGCGGGATGAGCAGTTCTTC.

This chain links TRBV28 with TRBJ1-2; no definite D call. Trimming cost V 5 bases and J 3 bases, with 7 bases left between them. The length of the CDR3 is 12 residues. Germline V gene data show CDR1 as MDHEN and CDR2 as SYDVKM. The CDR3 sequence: CASSPNYYGYTF. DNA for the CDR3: TGTGCCAGCAGTCCCAACTACTATGGCTACACCTTC.

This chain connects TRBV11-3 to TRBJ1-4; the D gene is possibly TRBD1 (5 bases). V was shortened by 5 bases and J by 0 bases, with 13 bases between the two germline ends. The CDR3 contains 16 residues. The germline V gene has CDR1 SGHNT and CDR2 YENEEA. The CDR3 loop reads CASSPGPSTTNEKLFF. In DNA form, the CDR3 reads TGTGCCAGCAGCCCGGGACCTTCGACAACTAATGAAAAACTGTTTTTT.

The CDR3: CASMLGESYEQYF. The CDR3 DNA reads TGTGCCAGCATGCTAGGGGAATCCTACGAGCAGTACTTC. This chain links TRBV2 with TRBJ2-7; TRBD1 might be the D (5 bases). The CDR3 contains 13 residues. Germline V CDR1 and CDR2: SNHLY, FYNNEI. Trimming pared 7 bases from V and 1 base from J, leaving 11 bases between.

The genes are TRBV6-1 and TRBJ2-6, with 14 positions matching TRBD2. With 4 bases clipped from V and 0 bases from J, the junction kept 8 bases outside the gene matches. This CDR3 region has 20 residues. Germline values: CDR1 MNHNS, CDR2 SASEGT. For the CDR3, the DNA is TGTGCCAGCAGTGGCGGACTAGCGGGGGGCTCCTACTCTGGGGCCAACGTCCTGACTTTC. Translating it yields CASSGGLAGGSYSGANVLTF.

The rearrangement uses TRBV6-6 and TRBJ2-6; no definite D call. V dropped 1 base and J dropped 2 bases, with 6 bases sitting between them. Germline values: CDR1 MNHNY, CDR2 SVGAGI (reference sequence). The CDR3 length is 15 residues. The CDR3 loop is CASSYYQAGANVLTF. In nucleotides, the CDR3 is TGTGCCAGCAGTTACTATCAGGCTGGGGCCAACGTCCTGACTTTC.

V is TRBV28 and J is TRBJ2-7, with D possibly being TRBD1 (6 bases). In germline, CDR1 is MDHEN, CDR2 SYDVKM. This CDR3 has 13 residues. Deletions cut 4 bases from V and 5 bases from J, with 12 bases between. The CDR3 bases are TGTGCCAGCAGTTCGCCGGACAGAAACGAGCAGTACTTC. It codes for CASSSPDRNEQYF.

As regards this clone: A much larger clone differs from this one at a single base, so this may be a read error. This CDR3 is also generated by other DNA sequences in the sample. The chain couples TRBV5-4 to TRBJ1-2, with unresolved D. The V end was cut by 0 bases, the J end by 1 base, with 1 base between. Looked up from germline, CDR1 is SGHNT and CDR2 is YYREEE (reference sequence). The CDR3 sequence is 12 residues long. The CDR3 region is CASSLVNYGYTF. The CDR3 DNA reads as TGTGCCAGCAGCTTGGTTAACTATGGCTACACCTTC.

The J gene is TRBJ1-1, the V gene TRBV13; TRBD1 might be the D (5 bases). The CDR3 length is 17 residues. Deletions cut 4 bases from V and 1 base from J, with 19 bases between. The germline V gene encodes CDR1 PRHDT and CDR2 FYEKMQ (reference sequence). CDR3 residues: CASSWDFGGDTNTEAFF. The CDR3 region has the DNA TGTGCCAGCAGCTGGGACTTTGGGGGAGATACGAACACTGAAGCTTTCTTT. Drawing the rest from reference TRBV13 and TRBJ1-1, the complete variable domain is AAGVIQSPRHLIKEKRETATLKCYPIPRHDTVYWYQQGPGQDPQFLISFYEKMQSDKGSIPDRFSAQQFSDYHSELNMSSLELGDSALYFCASSWDFGGDTNTEAFFGQGTRLTVV.

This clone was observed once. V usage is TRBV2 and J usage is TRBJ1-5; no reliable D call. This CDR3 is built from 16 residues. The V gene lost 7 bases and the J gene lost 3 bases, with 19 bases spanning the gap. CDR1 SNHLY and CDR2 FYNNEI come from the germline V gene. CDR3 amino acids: CASNPESAPNNQPQHF. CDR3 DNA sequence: TGTGCCAGCAATCCCGAATCTGCCCCCAACAATCAGCCCCAGCATTTT.

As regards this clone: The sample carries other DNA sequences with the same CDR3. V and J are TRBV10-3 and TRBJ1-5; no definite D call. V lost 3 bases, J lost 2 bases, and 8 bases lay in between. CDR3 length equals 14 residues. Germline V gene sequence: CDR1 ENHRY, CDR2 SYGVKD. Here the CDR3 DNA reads TGTGCCATCAGTGATAGCGGGGGCAATCAGCCCCAGCATTTT. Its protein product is CAISDSGGNQPQHF.

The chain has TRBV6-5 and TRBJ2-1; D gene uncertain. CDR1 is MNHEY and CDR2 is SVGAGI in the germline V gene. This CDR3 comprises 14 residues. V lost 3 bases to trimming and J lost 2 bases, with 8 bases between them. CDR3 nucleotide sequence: TGTGCCAGCAGTTATAGCCAGGCCTACAATGAGCAGTTCTTC. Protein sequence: CASSYSQAYNEQFF.

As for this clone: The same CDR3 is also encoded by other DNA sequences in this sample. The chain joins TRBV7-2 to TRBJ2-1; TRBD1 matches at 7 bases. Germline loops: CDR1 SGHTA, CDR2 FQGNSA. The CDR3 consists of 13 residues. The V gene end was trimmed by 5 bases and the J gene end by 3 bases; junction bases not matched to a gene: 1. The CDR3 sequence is CASSPGGYNEQFF. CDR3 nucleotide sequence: TGTGCCAGCAGCCCAGGGGGCTACAATGAGCAGTTCTTC.

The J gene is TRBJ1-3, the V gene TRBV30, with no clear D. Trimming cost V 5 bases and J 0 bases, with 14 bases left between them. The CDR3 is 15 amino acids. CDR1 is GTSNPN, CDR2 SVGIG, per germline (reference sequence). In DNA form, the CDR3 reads TGTGCCTGGGGCCTCAACTCCGGCTCTGGAAACACCATATATTTT. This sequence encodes CAWGLNSGSGNTIYF.

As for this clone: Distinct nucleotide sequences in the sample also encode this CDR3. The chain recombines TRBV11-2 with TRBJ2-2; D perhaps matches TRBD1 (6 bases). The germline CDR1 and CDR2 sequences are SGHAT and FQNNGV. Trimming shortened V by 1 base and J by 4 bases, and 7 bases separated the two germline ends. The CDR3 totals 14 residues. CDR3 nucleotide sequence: TGTGCCAGCAGCTTAGTACAGGGCACCGGGGAGCTGTTTTTT. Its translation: CASSLVQGTGELFF. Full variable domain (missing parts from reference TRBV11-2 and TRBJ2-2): EAGVAQSPRYKIIEKRQSVAFWCNPISGHATLYWYQQILGQGPKLLIQFQNNGVVDDSQLPKDRFSAERLKGVDSTLKIQPAKLEDSAVYLCASSLVQGTGELFFGEGSRLTVL.

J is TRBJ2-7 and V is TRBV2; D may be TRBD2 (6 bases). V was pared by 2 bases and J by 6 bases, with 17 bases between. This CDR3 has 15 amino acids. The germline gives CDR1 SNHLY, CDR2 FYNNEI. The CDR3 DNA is TGTGCCAGCAGTGAACCGTCGGGAGAAATCTTCGAGCAGTACTTC. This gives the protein CASSEPSGEIFEQYF.

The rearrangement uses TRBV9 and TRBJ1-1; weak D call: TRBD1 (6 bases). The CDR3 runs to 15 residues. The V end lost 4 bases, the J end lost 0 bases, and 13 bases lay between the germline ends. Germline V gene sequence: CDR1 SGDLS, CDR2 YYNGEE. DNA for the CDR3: TGTGCCAGCAGCCCCCGGACAGTGATGAACACTGAAGCTTTCTTT. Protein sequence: CASSPRTVMNTEAFF. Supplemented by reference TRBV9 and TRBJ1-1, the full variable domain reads DSGVTQTPKHLITATGQRVTLRCSPRSGDLSVYWYQQSLDQGLQFLIQYYNGEERAKGNILERFSAQQFPDLHSELNLSSLELGDSALYFCASSPRTVMNTEAFFGQGTRLTVV.

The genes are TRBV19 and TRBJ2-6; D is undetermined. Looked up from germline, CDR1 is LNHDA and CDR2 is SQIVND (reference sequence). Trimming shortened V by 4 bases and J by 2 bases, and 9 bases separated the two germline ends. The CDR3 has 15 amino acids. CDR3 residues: CASSTLVTGANVLTF. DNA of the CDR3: TGTGCCAGTAGTACGTTGGTGACTGGGGCCAACGTCCTGACTTTC.

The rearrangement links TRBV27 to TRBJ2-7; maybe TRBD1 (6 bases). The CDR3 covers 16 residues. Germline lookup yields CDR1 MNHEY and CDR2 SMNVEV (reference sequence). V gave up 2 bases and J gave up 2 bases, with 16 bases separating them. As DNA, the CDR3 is TGTGCCAGCAGTTTACGCCCCTCGCAGGGGACCTACGAGCAGTACTTC. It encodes CASSLRPSQGTYEQYF.